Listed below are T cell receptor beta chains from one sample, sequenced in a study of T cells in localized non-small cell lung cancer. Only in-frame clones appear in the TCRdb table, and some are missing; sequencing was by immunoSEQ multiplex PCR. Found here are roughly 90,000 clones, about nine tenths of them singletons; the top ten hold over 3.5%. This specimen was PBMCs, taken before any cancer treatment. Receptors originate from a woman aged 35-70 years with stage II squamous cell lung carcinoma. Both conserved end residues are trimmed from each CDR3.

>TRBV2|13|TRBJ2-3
ASKGDYPTTDTQY
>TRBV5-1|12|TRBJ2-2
ASSLAGNTGELF
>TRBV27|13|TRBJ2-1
ASSLNPGSVFDQF
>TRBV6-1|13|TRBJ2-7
ASSESPVRSHEQY
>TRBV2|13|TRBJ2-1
ASSGSSVLANEQF
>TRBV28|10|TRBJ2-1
ASIRKGGKQF
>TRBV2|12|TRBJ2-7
ASSEDPRVYEQY
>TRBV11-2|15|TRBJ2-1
ASSLEASGIRNNEQF
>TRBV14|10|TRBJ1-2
ASSQTRGGYT
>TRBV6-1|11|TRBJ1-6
ASSEAPHSPLH
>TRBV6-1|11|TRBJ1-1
ASREDRLPRAF
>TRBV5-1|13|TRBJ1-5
ASSSGTSNNQPQH
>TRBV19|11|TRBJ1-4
ASSMSTNEKLF
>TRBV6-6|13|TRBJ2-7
ASSYLPPGSYEQY
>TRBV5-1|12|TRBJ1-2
ASSLGVHPYGYT
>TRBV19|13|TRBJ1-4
ASSTPAATNEKLF
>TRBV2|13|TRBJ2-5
ASGEERGGRETQY
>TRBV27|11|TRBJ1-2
ASSSGSLYGYT
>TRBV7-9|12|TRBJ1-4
ASSLGVPNEKLF
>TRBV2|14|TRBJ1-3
ASSEAGGTSGNTIY
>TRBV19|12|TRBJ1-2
ASSTGTGVHGYT